Each of the 8 T cell receptor beta chains below was sequenced from the same sample in a study of tumor-infiltrating lymphocytes in primary liver carcinoma listed by TCRdb under 2017. Blood RNA was extracted from unsorted whole blood with TRIzol reagent; germline DNA came from the DNeasy Blood & Tissue kit. These reads were obtained on an Illumina HiSeq 2500. Starting from about 500 ng total RNA, TCRbeta-specific cDNA was produced by reverse transcription with a constant-region primer and ProtoScript II reverse transcriptase. Construction of the TCRbeta libraries relied on three nested rounds of multiplex PCR, following a slightly modified ARM-PCR procedure. Each of the first two PCR rounds ran for around 11 cycles using multiplex TRBV1-TRBV30 forward primers together with a Cbeta reverse primer. The raw public data were reprocessed by TCRdb itself: fastp quality trimming at Q25, MiXCR clonotype calling, in-frame beta chains only. Identical CDR3 protein sequences are pooled into one entry, listed with their most common genes and DNA. The sample table records about 320,000 distinct CDR3 sequences; approximately 60% of these occur just once. Clones ranked in the top ten supply about 9.4% of the sample.

Sequenced: peripheral blood. The receptors originated from a man aged 35 to 55 with primary liver carcinoma and hepatitis B virus infection.

The chain recombines TRBV11-2 with TRBJ1-2; no firm D call. This CDR3 contains 15 residues. V lost 0 bases and J 3 bases, leaving 11 bases between the germline ends. In germline, CDR1 is SGHAT, CDR2 FQNNGV. The chain's CDR3 is CASSLDDIAYYGYTF. CDR3 DNA sequence: TGTGCCAGCAGCTTAGATGACATAGCCTACTATGGCTACACCTTC.

This clonotype was recorded at least ten times. The chain uses TRBV6-1 and TRBJ1-5; the D gene is possibly TRBD1 (6 bases). Germline V gene data show CDR1 as MNHNS and CDR2 as SASEGT. This CDR3 region has 14 residues. V was trimmed by 4 bases and J by 5 bases, leaving 12 bases between them. The CDR3 protein is CASSGTGQYQPQHF. The DNA for the CDR3 is TGTGCCAGCAGTGGAACAGGGCAGTATCAGCCCCAGCATTTT.

As for this clonotype: This CDR3 fails to terminate in the conserved phenylalanine or tryptophan, so it likely reflects a read error. The J gene is TRBJ2-1, the V gene TRBV11-2; D gene unclear. CDR3 length: 13 amino acids. Germline CDR1 is SGHAT and CDR2 is FQNNGV. The CDR3 reads CASSLDLLNEQFL. CDR3 DNA: TGTGCCAGCAGCTTAGACCTCCTGAATGAACAGTTCCTC.

This clonotype has more than one count but fewer than ten. This chain connects TRBV6-1 to TRBJ2-1; 8 nucleotides agree with TRBD2. J gave up 3 bases and V 7 bases, and 5 bases lay outside the gene matches. In germline, CDR1 is MNHNS, CDR2 SASEGT. This CDR3 spans 14 amino acids. CDR3 sequence (DNA): TGTGCCAGCAAGGTTACTAGCGGCTACAATGAGCAGTTCTTC. Its protein is CASKVTSGYNEQFF.

With respect to this clonotype: A junction boundary mismatches the germline segment, possibly from a read error. The J gene is TRBJ2-7, the V gene TRBV11-2; 11 bases agree with TRBD2. The length of the CDR3 is 14 residues. Germline loops: CDR1 SGHAT, CDR2 FQNNGV. The CDR3 DNA reads as TGTGTCAGCAGCTCAAGACTAGCGGGGTACAAGCAGTACTTC. Translation gives CVSSSRLAGYKQYF. Full variable domain (missing parts from reference TRBV11-2 and TRBJ2-7): EAGVAQSPRYKIIEKRQSVAFWCNPISGHATLYWYQQILGQGPKLLIQFQNNGVVDDSQLPKDRFSAERLKGVDSTLKIQPAKLEDSAVYLCVSSSRLAGYKQYFGPGTRLTVT.

This clonotype has ten or more counts. V is TRBV4-2 and J is TRBJ2-7, with D possibly matching TRBD1 (5 bases). The CDR3 length is 16 residues. CDR1 is LGHNA, CDR2 YNFKEQ, per germline. V was cut by 5 bases and J by 2 bases, with 19 bases left in between. The CDR3 DNA is TGTGCCAGCAGCTCAAGTTTAGGTCAGGGTACCTACGAGCAGTACTTC. This gives the protein CASSSSLGQGTYEQYF.

The gene calls are TRBV13 and TRBJ2-5; the match to TRBD2 covers 9 bases. CDR1 and CDR2 (germline): PRHDT, FYEKMQ (reference sequence). V lost 5 bases, J lost 5 bases, and 9 bases stayed unmatched. The CDR3 is 15 residues long. This CDR3 is CASSLTAGGLETQYF. The CDR3 DNA follows: TGTGCCAGCAGCCTCACCGCGGGAGGGCTGGAGACCCAGTACTTC.

About this clonotype itself: A much larger clone lies one base from this, so it may be a read error. The V and J genes are TRBV6-1 and TRBJ1-5, with a weak D call TRBD1 (6 bases). This CDR3 spans 14 amino acids. Germline assignment: CDR1 MNHNS and CDR2 SASEGT. The CDR3 reads CASSQRGGNQPQLF. The CDR3 DNA reads TGTGCCAGCAGCCAAAGGGGGGGCAATCAGCCCCAGCTTTTT.